The T cell receptor beta chain under discussion was sequenced for a study of shared clonotypes between healthy human individuals. Whole-study results and caveats: The sharing of about 5% of naive CD4 clonotypes was seen across several donors. Donor clonotype sharing was expected to depend on sequencing depth.

The CDR3 spans 16 residues. The ends were cut back, 2 bases at V and 6 bases at J, with 16 bases in the middle. Germline CDR1 PRHDT, CDR2 FYEKMQ (reference sequence). Concerning this clone: What it binds is not known.

Sequencing was performed with immunoSEQ multiplex PCR; in TCRdb, only in-frame clones are kept and a portion is missing. Altogether roughly 2,000,000 clones are present, 93% being singletons, with the ten largest covering less than 2%. Naive CD8 cells, CD45RO-negative and positively selected for CCR7, excluded terminally differentiated effector memory CD45RA+ cells. V is TRBV13 and J is TRBJ2-2; either TRBD1 or TRBD2 may supply D (5 bases each). What was sequenced was naive CD8+ T cells from PBMCs. The clonotype was recovered from a man aged 18 to 29 in good health. Some clones in this sample may be carry-over from other donors' samples. CDR3 nucleotides: TGTGCCAGCAGCTTACCTTCGGGGCCCCCGGCCGGGGAGCTGTTTTTT. This gives the protein CASSLPSGPPAGELFF.